This T cell receptor (beta chain) was sequenced during a study of T-cell memory formation after mild COVID-19. TCRdb ran MiXCR on the 5' RACE reads and lists one entry per CDR3 protein. Among 140,000 or so distinct CDR3 sequences listed, 14% to 15% were seen once. In its sample, this clonotype was seen a few times. The CDR3 is 12 amino acids. Germline-derived CDR1 and CDR2 are KGHDR and SFDVKD. The V end lost 6 bases, the J end lost 6 bases, and 8 bases lay between the germline ends. The chain links TRBV24-1 to TRBJ2-1; weak D call: TRBD1 (5 bases). This clonotype was obtained from an adult woman who had mild COVID-19 (a few samples of this study predate the infection). Cell type and time point are not known. Specimen: PBMCs or a T cell subset sorted from them (not recorded which). The DNA for the CDR3 is TGTGCCACCAGTACGACAGTCAATGAGCAGTTCTTC. The encoded protein is CATSTTVNEQFF.